Following are 28 T cell receptor beta chains from one sample sequenced in a study of molecular identifiers for immune sequencing clone quantification. TCRdb independently ran MiXCR on the PCR reads; one entry per CDR3 protein. The sample includes about 510,000 distinct CDR3 sequences, about 22% of them seen just once. Sample: naive CD8+ T cells from blood, with Jurkat cell RNA spiked in. Subset defined: FACS-sorted CD8+CD4-CCR7+CD45RA+ naive T cells. These receptors originate from a human donor in good health. Some libraries in this study had Jurkat cell RNA spiked in.

This clonotype came up a few times. The chain is built from TRBV27 and TRBJ2-7; tentatively, D is TRBD1 or TRBD2 (5 bases each). The CDR3 sequence is 16 residues long. Trimming took 1 base from V and 4 from J, leaving 17 bases between them. Germline assignment: CDR1 MNHEY and CDR2 SMNVEV (reference sequence). CDR3 region: CASSLYPAQGGYEQYF. In nucleotides, the CDR3 is TGTGCCAGCAGTTTATACCCCGCGCAGGGCGGGTACGAGCAGTACTTC.

With respect to this clonotype: This CDR3 fails to terminate in the conserved phenylalanine or tryptophan, so it likely reflects a read error. The CDR3 spells CATSGDRGFYEQYS. The CDR3 coding sequence is TGTGCCACCAGCGGGGACAGGGGGTTTTACGAGCAGTACTCC. J is TRBJ2-7 and V is TRBV15, with 11 bases fitting TRBD1. The CDR3 is made up of 14 amino acids. V lost 5 bases, J lost 4 bases, and 4 bases stayed unmatched. Germline CDR1 is LNHNV and CDR2 is YYDKDF (reference sequence).

As regards this clonotype: A much bigger clone sits one base away, suggesting this may be a read error. This rearrangement joins TRBV29-1 to TRBJ1-4, with D perhaps matching TRBD1 (5 bases). Germline V gene sequence: CDR1 SQVTM, CDR2 ANQGSEA. The CDR3 length is 15 residues. CDR3 residues: CSVEDRESTNEKLLF. The CDR3 DNA sequence: TGCAGCGTTGAAGACAGGGAGTCAACTAATGAAAAACTGCTTTTT.

Turning to this clonotype: Just one base apart from a much larger clone, this may be a read error. This chain joins TRBV7-9 and TRBJ2-3, with D hard to call. Germline V gene lookup returns CDR1 SEHNR and CDR2 FQNEAQ (reference sequence). The CDR3 is made up of 17 amino acids. With 8 bases removed from V and 1 base from J, the gap between germline ends came to 22 bases. This chain's CDR3 is CASGADRALGGTDTQYF. The CDR3 nucleotides read TGTGCCAGCGGCGCCGACCGGGCCCTCGGCGGCACAGATACGCAGTATTTT.

There are many counts of this clonotype. The chain has TRBV7-9 and TRBJ2-5, with 9 positions matching TRBD2. Losses at the gene ends were 0 bases for V and 1 base for J; bases not matched to a gene: 6. The CDR3 extends over 17 amino acids. Germline CDR1 SEHNR, CDR2 FQNEAQ (reference sequence). Written as DNA, the CDR3 is TGTGCCAGCAGCTTAGCGTTGGCGGGAGGGCTCCAAGAGACCCAGTACTTC. This gives the protein CASSLALAGGLQETQYF.

This clonotype was counted a few times. This chain connects TRBV19 to TRBJ2-7; D not resolved. Trimming cost V 5 bases and J 0 bases, with 11 bases left between them. CDR1 LNHDA and CDR2 SQIVND come from the germline V gene (reference sequence). There are 14 residues in the CDR3. The CDR3 spells CASSPDGSSYEQYF. The CDR3 DNA is TGTGCCAGTAGTCCAGACGGAAGCTCCTACGAGCAGTACTTC.

A word on this clonotype: Germline is not matched at one junction end, which may reflect a read error. The genes are TRBV27 and TRBJ2-6, with TRBD1 as a possible D gene (5 bases). Germline values: CDR1 MNHEY, CDR2 SMNVEV (reference sequence). This CDR3 spans 14 amino acids. The CDR3 DNA follows: TGTGCCAGCAGTGCAAGCTCTGGGGCCAACGCCCTGACTTTC. Translating gives CASSASSGANALTF. Using reference TRBV27 and TRBJ2-6 for the parts outside the CDR3, the full variable domain is EAQVTQNPRYLITVTGKKLTVTCSQNMNHEYMSWYRQDPGLGLRQIYYSMNVEVTDKGDVPEGYKVSRKEKRNFPLILESPSPNQTSLYFCASSASSGANALTFGAGSRLTVL.

The chain combines TRBV9 with TRBJ2-2; 9 bases are a match to TRBD1. With 3 bases clipped from V and 7 bases from J, the junction kept 7 bases outside the gene matches. This CDR3 region has 15 residues. Germline CDR1 is SGDLS and CDR2 is YYNGEE. CDR3 coding DNA: TGTGCCAGCAGCGAGGGGACAGGGTTTGGCGGGGAGCTGTTTTTT. As protein: CASSEGTGFGGELFF.

This clonotype was recorded many times. V usage is TRBV29-1 and J usage is TRBJ1-1; TRBD1 agrees at 7 bases. The CDR3 has 16 residues. The V and J ends lost 1 base and 4 bases, in that order; junction bases with no gene match: 12. Germline V CDR1 and CDR2: SQVTM, ANQGSEA. In DNA form, the CDR3 reads TGCAGCGTTGAAGGAGTCGACAGGGCGAGCGGCACTGAAGCTTTCTTT. As protein: CSVEGVDRASGTEAFF.

The chain combines TRBV6-5 with TRBJ2-5; D is perhaps TRBD2 (6 bases). V was clipped by 5 bases and J by 5 bases, with 6 bases between them. Germline V gene lookup returns CDR1 MNHEY and CDR2 SVGAGI. The CDR3 consists of 11 residues. CDR3 DNA sequence: TGTGCCAGCAGTCGGGAGGAGACCCAGTACTTC. Its protein is CASSREETQYF.

This clonotype was detected ten times or more. This chain joins TRBV3-1 and TRBJ2-3; D is possibly TRBD1 (5 bases). The CDR3 has 15 residues. V was clipped by 4 bases and J by 5 bases, with 16 bases between them. Germline V gene lookup returns CDR1 LGHDT and CDR2 YNNKEL (reference sequence). The CDR3 reads CASSPRLQGEDTQYF. The CDR3 DNA reads as TGTGCCAGCAGCCCAAGGCTGCAGGGTGAAGATACGCAGTATTTT.

There are a few counts of this clonotype. This chain uses TRBV19 with TRBJ2-1, with TRBD1 matching 9 bases. Germline V CDR1 and CDR2: LNHDA, SQIVND (reference sequence). Unmatched junction bases numbered 2, after V lost 3 bases and J lost 2 bases. The CDR3 contains 15 residues. CDR3: CASSIGDRAYNEQFF. The CDR3 nucleotides are TGTGCCAGTAGTATCGGGGACAGGGCCTACAATGAGCAGTTCTTC.

As concerns this clonotype: This clone may be a read error of a much larger clone one base away. The CDR3 protein is CACNPLSGNYNEQFF. As DNA, the CDR3 is TGTGCCTGCAACCCACTTTCCGGGAATTACAATGAGCAGTTCTTC. The chain employs TRBV11-2 and TRBJ2-1; tentatively, D is TRBD2 (5 bases). CDR1 is SGHAT and CDR2 is FQNNGV in the germline V gene. Trimming removed 11 bases at V and 4 bases at J, with 21 bases between. This CDR3 has 15 residues.

There are a few counts of this clonotype. The gene calls are TRBV6-2 or TRBV6-3 and TRBJ1-2; D remains ambiguous. Germline V gene sequence: CDR1 MNHEY, CDR2 SVGEGT. The V and J ends lost 2 bases and 3 bases respectively, with 7 bases between them. This CDR3 is built from 13 residues. CDR3 DNA sequence: TGTGCCAGCAGTTACGAAACGGACTATGGCTACACCTTC. It is translated as CASSYETDYGYTF.

The sample holds a few counts of this clonotype. The V call is TRBV12-3 or TRBV12-4, the J call TRBJ2-7; tentatively, D is TRBD1 or TRBD2 (5 bases each). Trimming shortened V by 7 bases and J by 4 bases, and 17 bases separated the two germline ends. This CDR3 is 14 amino acids long. CDR3: CASTLGDRYYEQYF. CDR3 sequence (DNA): TGTGCCAGCACCTTGGGAGACAGATATTACGAGCAGTACTTC.

This clonotype was detected a few times. J is TRBJ2-7 and V is TRBV27, with 8 bases matching TRBD1. Germline V gene lookup returns CDR1 MNHEY and CDR2 SMNVEV (reference sequence). The CDR3 runs 14 residues. V trimming: 4 bases; J trimming: 4 bases; junction bases outside the gene matches: 6. CDR3 loop: CASSYQGAEYEQYF. The CDR3 DNA sequence: TGTGCCAGCAGTTACCAGGGGGCAGAGTACGAGCAGTACTTC.

The table lists this clonotype with many counts. The chain has TRBV14 and TRBJ1-2; D ambiguous. Deletions cut 1 base from V and 4 bases from J, with 19 bases between. CDR1 and CDR2 from the germline V gene are SGHDN and FVKESK. This CDR3 has 17 amino acids. The CDR3 loop reads CASSQVSNRGFAYGYTF. The CDR3 coding sequence is TGTGCCAGCAGCCAAGTTTCTAACAGAGGCTTCGCCTATGGCTACACCTTC.

This clonotype has more than one count but fewer than ten. The chain carries TRBV7-2 and TRBJ2-7; tentatively, D is TRBD2 (6 bases). The CDR3 is made up of 17 amino acids. The V end lost 1 base, the J end lost 4 bases, and 20 bases lay between the germline ends. The germline CDR1 and CDR2 sequences are SGHTA and FQGNSA. DNA for the CDR3: TGTGCCAGCAGCTTAGGAGGTCCGCGGGGCGGGGATTACGAGCAGTACTTC. Translation gives CASSLGGPRGGDYEQYF.

This clonotype was recorded once. The V and J genes are TRBV12-3 or TRBV12-4 and TRBJ2-7, with 9 bases that match TRBD2. V trimming: 8 bases; J trimming: 6 bases; junction bases outside the gene matches: 11. The CDR3 spans 14 residues. This chain's CDR3 is CASGSSGLAGEQYF. The CDR3 DNA is TGTGCCAGCGGTAGCTCGGGACTAGCAGGCGAGCAGTACTTC.

The V call is TRBV7-6, the J call TRBJ2-2; D remains ambiguous. Germline V lookup: CDR1 SGHVS, CDR2 FNYEAQ. Deletions cut 5 bases from V and 0 bases from J, with 13 bases between. The CDR3 totals 16 residues. CDR3 sequence reads: CASSLRLLPNTGELFF. The CDR3 coding sequence is TGTGCCAGCAGCCTAAGATTACTGCCGAACACCGGGGAGCTGTTTTTT.

There are many counts of this clonotype. The V gene is TRBV27, the J gene TRBJ2-6; D is uncertain. Germline V gives CDR1 MNHEY, CDR2 SMNVEV (reference sequence). Trimming cost V 10 bases and J 0 bases, with 10 bases left between them. The length of the CDR3 is 14 residues. CDR3 residues: CATQTFSGANVLTF. CDR3 DNA sequence: TGTGCCACCCAGACTTTCTCTGGGGCCAACGTCCTGACTTTC.

There are a few counts of this clonotype. Relative to the germline gene, one junction end is altered; a read error may explain this. The rearrangement uses TRBV29-1 and TRBJ1-1; 7 positions agree with TRBD1. Germline CDR1 SQVTM, CDR2 ANQGSEA. The CDR3 has 17 amino acids. CDR3 loop: CSVDPGGVGAMNTETFF. In DNA form, the CDR3 reads TGCAGCGTTGACCCAGGGGGAGTGGGTGCAATGAACACTGAAACTTTCTTT.

As regards this clonotype: A much larger clone differs from this one at a single base, so this may be a read error. The genes are TRBV29-1 and TRBJ1-2, with D uncertain. Germline CDR1 is SQVTM and CDR2 is ANQGSEA. The CDR3 extends over 12 amino acids. The V and J ends lost 6 bases and 2 bases respectively, with 10 bases between them. Here the CDR3 reads CSVEGSNYGYTF. The CDR3 nucleotides read TGCAGCGTAGAGGGCAGCAACTATGGCTACACCTTC. The full variable domain, with the rest looked up from reference TRBV29-1 and TRBJ1-2, is SAVISQKPSRDICQRGTSLTIQCQVDSQVTMMFWYRQQPGQSLTLIATANQGSEATYESGFVIDKFPISRPNLTFSTLTVSNMSPEDSSIYLCSVEGSNYGYTFGSGTRLTVV.

The chain employs TRBV27 and TRBJ2-1; 7 bases are a match to TRBD1. V gave up 2 bases and J gave up 1 base; unmatched junction bases: 5. Germline V gene sequence: CDR1 MNHEY, CDR2 SMNVEV (reference sequence). The CDR3 has 16 residues. The CDR3 sequence is CASSLAGTASYNEQFF. The CDR3 coding sequence is TGTGCCAGCAGTTTAGCTGGGACAGCTTCCTACAATGAGCAGTTCTTC.

This clonotype is a singleton in its sample. Sequence at one end of the junction differs from germline and may be a read error. The chain links TRBV6-5 to TRBJ2-6; no firm D call. The CDR3 loop spans 21 amino acids. In germline, CDR1 is MNHEY, CDR2 SVGAGI. The CDR3 region is CAGSYSSSRTMLWVWANVLTF. For the CDR3, the DNA is TGTGCCGGCAGTTACTCAAGCAGCAGAACAATGCTCTGGGTGTGGGCCAACGTCCTGACTTTC.

This clonotype appeared many times. This rearrangement joins TRBV15 to TRBJ2-3; D is undetermined. Trimming shortened V by 6 bases and J by 6 bases, and 10 bases separated the two germline ends. CDR3 length: 12 residues. In germline, CDR1 is LNHNV, CDR2 YYDKDF (reference sequence). The CDR3: CATSTEPDTQYF. CDR3 DNA sequence: TGTGCCACCAGTACGGAGCCGGATACGCAGTATTTT.

This clonotype appeared a few times. The CDR3 does not close with the conserved phenylalanine or tryptophan, likely indicating a read error. The chain is built from TRBV7-9 and TRBJ1-2, with TRBD1 matching 10 bases. Germline V gives CDR1 SEHNR, CDR2 FQNEAQ (reference sequence). This CDR3 comprises 15 residues. Trimming took 5 bases from V and 7 from J; bases not matched to a gene: 10. Written as DNA, the CDR3 is TGTGCCAGCAGCCCCTACCCGACAGGGGGCTTTGGCTACACCCTC. This translates into CASSPYPTGGFGYTL.

This clonotype was seen only a few times. The gene calls are TRBV5-4 and TRBJ2-7; 10 positions agree with TRBD1. Germline assignment: CDR1 SGHNT and CDR2 YYREEE (reference sequence). The V and J ends lost 3 bases and 4 bases, in that order; junction bases with no gene match: 7. This CDR3 is 15 amino acids long. CDR3 DNA sequence: TGTGCCAGCAGCTACCGGGACAGGGGCCTTTACGAGCAGTACTTC. It translates to CASSYRDRGLYEQYF.